This entry describes one T cell receptor beta chain. Its cognate antigen is unknown. Patients with Susac syndrome fulfilled recently defined diagnostic criteria for definite or probable disease. When the RNA was reverse transcribed, random hexamers were used with an input of 0.5 to 1 ug. TCRdb called the immunoSEQ multiplex PCR reads again in MiXCR, with one record for every CDR3 protein. The table shows about 150,000 distinct CDR3 sequences, with roughly 96% occurring only once. The CDR3 has 14 amino acids. In germline, CDR1 is SGHRS, CDR2 YFSETQ. Between the trimmed V and J ends, which lost 0 bases and 5 bases, there was a span of 11 bases. This record comes from a study of CD8 T cells in Susac syndrome. At the level of the study: More than 5 sequenced Susac syndrome patients had clinically active disease, while fewer than 10 were in remission.

Broader study findings: Repertoires of Susac syndrome CD4+ T cells lacked clonal expansion. It was acknowledged in the study that the number of individuals who were included in its TCR sequencing and HLA analysis was relatively small.

This sequence joins TRBV5-1 and TRBJ2-5; D remains unclear. This sequence originates from a human donor with Susac syndrome. The source material was CD4+ T cells from PBMCs. The CDR3 nucleotides are TGCGCCAGCAGCTTGGATGGGATACGGGAGACCCAGTACTTC. It translates to CASSLDGIRETQYF.